The entry below gives a single T cell receptor beta chain sequence along with its context. This CDR3 has 15 amino acids. Per the germline V gene, CDR1 is MGHDK and CDR2 is SYGVNS. Trimming at V came to 5 bases and at J to 2 bases, leaving 8 bases not matched to a gene. Deep was the level at which the assay was run. Libraries were prepared by immunoSEQ multiplex PCR; TCRdb keeps only in-frame clonotypes and omits some of them. Among over a million clones listed, roughly 96% were seen once. The authors divided CD4+ cells into CD45RA+ naive and CD45RA-negative memory subsets. The data belong to a study of shared clonotypes between healthy human individuals.

This clonotype was sampled from a man in his thirties or forties in good health. What was sequenced was naive CD4+ T cells sorted from blood. Subset specified: CD45RA+ positively selected. The chain joins TRBV25-1 to TRBJ2-7; 8 bases line up with TRBD2. For the CDR3, the DNA is TGTGCCAGCAGTCCCCGGACTAGCAAACCCTACGAGCAGTACTTC. This encodes CASSPRTSKPYEQYF.